This T cell receptor beta chain appears in the sequencing data of a study of cytomegalovirus exposure and HLA in healthy donors. The table came from immunoSEQ multiplex PCR; TCRdb's copy has only in-frame clones and leaves some out. This sample has under 250,000 clones, with around 80% found just once. The V gene end was trimmed by 0 bases and the J gene end by 5 bases; junction bases not matched to a gene: 10. The CDR3 sequence is 19 residues long. CDR1 is LGHNA and CDR2 is YNFKEQ in the germline V gene. The study, taken as a whole, reports: Among the CMV-associated chains, a few were confirmed in vitro as specific for CMV antigens. Investigators reported about 160 TCR beta chains as tied to cytomegalovirus. Rarity characterized most TCR sequences, yet some public TCRs appeared in many donors.

Points on this clone: Its specificity is unknown.

This TCR came from a woman between 25 and 40 years old in good health and CMV-seronegative. Sequencing input: PBMCs. The chain links TRBV4-2 to TRBJ2-2; 12 positions agree with TRBD2. The CDR3 sequence: CASSQDLVTSGSRTGELFF. In nucleotides, the CDR3 is TGTGCCAGCAGCCAAGATCTGGTGACTAGCGGGAGTCGGACCGGGGAGCTGTTTTTT.